There are many counts of the clone carrying this TCR beta chain. The antigen is undetermined. The data originate from a study of identical twins. Findings and caveats of the study: Analyses based on zero insertions could be partly confounded by invariant MAIT and iNKT cells.

V gave up 3 bases and J gave up 4 bases, with 11 bases separating them. The CDR3 length is 13 residues. Germline V gene data show CDR1 as SQVTM and CDR2 as ANQGSEA. Carrying unique molecular identifiers, the cDNA also gained a universal primer site through template switching. MiXCR was run by TCRdb on the 5' RACE reads, yielding one entry per CDR3 protein. The repertoire holds 500,000 to 550,000 distinct CDR3 sequences, with around 20% as singletons. This same sample was also part of a study on T cells expressing NK-cell markers.

Sample: CD4+ T cells sorted from blood. This clonotype was obtained from a woman younger than 35 in good health. The chain links TRBV29-1 to TRBJ2-3, with D maybe TRBD2 (7 bases). The CDR3 loop reads CSVDWGGPDTQYF. In DNA, the CDR3 is TGCAGCGTTGATTGGGGGGGGCCAGATACGCAGTATTTT.